This T cell receptor (beta chain) stems from a study of identical twins. TCRdb fed the 5' RACE reads into MiXCR, producing one record per CDR3 protein. This sample has about 160,000 distinct CDR3 sequences, with under 4.5% found just once. This clonotype was counted many times. No antigen is known for it. Findings of the study overall: The models gave estimates that fell short of the out-of-frame TCR alpha sharing seen in monozygotic twins.

Germline V gene sequence: CDR1 MNHEY, CDR2 SVGAGI. V dropped 0 bases and J dropped 6 bases, with 11 bases sitting between them. CDR3 length equals 15 residues. Sequencing used memory T cells sorted from blood. This sequence was found in a man aged 18-30 years in good health. V and J are TRBV6-5 and TRBJ2-2; D gene unclear. DNA of the CDR3: TGTGCCAGCAGTTACTCGAGCTTGACGCCCGGGGAGCTGTTTTTT. Translated, it gives CASSYSSLTPGELFF.